This T cell receptor (beta chain) was recovered during a study of cytomegalovirus exposure and HLA in healthy donors. Across the whole study: There were approximately 85 million unique TCRs (from HLA-typed donors) in an early data release. Study-level findings and limits: Among TCR beta chains of equal frequency, HLA-associated ones were more clonally expanded in a later analysis.

The PCR employed 60 Vbeta primers together with 13 Jbeta primers. The data were produced by immunoSEQ multiplex PCR, yet TCRdb's version contains in-frame clones alone and is incomplete. Found here are approximately 100,000 clones; the top ten clones hold approximately 3.7%. CDR1 MNHEY and CDR2 SMNVEV come from the germline V gene (reference sequence). The V end was cut by 4 bases, the J end by 1 base, with 7 bases between. This CDR3 has 13 amino acids. Remarks on this clone: Its antigen is unidentified.

The chain is built from TRBV27 and TRBJ1-1; possibly TRBD1 for D (6 bases). The receptor was isolated from a man in his forties in good health and CMV-seronegative. Material for sequencing was PBMCs. Here the CDR3 DNA reads TGTGCCAGCAGTTCAGGGGCGAACACTGAAGCTTTCTTT. Translated: CASSSGANTEAFF.